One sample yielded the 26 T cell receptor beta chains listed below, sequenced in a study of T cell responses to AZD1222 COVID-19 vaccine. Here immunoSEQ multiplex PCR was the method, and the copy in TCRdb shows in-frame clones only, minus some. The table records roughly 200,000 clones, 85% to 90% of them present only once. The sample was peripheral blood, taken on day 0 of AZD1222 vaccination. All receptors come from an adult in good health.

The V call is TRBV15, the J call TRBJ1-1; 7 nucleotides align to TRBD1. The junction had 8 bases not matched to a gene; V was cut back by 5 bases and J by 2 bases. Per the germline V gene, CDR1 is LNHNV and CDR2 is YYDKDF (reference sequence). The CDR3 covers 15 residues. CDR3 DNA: TGTGCCACCAGCTCCCGCCGGGACAGCAACACTGAAGCTTTCTTT. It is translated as CATSSRRDSNTEAFF.

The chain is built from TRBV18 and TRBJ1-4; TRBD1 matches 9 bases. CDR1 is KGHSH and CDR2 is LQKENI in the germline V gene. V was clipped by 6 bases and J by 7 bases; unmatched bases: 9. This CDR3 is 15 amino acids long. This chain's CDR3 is CASSVSGDRAEKLFF. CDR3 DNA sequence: TGTGCCAGCTCCGTGTCGGGGGACAGGGCTGAAAAACTGTTTTTT. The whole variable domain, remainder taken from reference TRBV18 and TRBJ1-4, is NAGVMQNPRHLVRRRGQEARLRCSPMKGHSHVYWYRQLPEEGLKFMVYLQKENIIDESGMPKERFSAEFPKEGPSILRIQQVVRGDSAAYFCASSVSGDRAEKLFFGSGTQLSVL.

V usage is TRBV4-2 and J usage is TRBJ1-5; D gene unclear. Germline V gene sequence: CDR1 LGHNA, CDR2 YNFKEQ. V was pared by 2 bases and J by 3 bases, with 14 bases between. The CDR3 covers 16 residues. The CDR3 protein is CASSQTAGSPNQPQHF. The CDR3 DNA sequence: TGTGCCAGCAGCCAAACCGCCGGTAGTCCCAATCAGCCCCAGCATTTT.

The CDR3, as DNA: TGTGCCAGTAGTATTTCGGCAGGGTTACAGCCCCAGCATTTT. Translated: CASSISAGLQPQHF. This rearrangement joins TRBV19 to TRBJ1-5; TRBD1 is a possible D gene (5 bases). Germline values: CDR1 LNHDA, CDR2 SQIVND (reference sequence). Trimming cost V 3 bases and J 7 bases, with 13 bases left between them. The length of the CDR3 is 14 residues.

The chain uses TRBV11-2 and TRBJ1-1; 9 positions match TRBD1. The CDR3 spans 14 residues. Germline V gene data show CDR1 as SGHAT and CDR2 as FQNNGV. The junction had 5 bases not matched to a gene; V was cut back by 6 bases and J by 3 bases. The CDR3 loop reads CASRTGGSHTEAFF. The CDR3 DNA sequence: TGTGCCAGCAGGACAGGGGGGTCTCACACTGAAGCTTTCTTT.

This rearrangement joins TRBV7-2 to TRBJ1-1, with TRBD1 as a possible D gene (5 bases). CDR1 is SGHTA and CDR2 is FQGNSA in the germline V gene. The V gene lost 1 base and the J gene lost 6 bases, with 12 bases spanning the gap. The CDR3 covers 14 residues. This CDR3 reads CASSLVHRGAEAFF. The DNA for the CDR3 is TGTGCCAGCAGCTTAGTTCACCGGGGGGCTGAAGCTTTCTTT.

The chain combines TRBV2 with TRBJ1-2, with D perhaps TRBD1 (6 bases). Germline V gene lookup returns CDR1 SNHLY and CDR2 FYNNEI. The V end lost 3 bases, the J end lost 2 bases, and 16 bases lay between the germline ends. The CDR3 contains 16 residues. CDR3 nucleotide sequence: TGTGCCAGCAGTGAGGAGTGGGCAGGGGAAAACTATGGCTACACCTTC. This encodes CASSEEWAGENYGYTF.

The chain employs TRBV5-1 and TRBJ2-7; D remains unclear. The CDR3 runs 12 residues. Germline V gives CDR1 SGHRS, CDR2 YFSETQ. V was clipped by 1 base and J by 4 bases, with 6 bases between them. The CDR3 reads CASSLWGYEQYF. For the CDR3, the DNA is TGCGCCAGCAGCTTGTGGGGATACGAGCAGTACTTC.

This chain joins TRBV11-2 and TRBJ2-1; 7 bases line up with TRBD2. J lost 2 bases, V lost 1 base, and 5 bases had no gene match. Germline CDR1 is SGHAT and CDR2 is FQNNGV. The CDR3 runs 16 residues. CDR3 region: CASSLVPGGPYNEQFF. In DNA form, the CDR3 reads TGTGCCAGCAGCTTAGTACCGGGGGGTCCCTACAATGAGCAGTTCTTC.

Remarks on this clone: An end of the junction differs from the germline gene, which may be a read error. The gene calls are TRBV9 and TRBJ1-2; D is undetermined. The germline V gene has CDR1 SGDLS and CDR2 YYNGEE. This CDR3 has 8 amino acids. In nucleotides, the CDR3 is TGTGCCAGCAGCGTAGGGCACTTC. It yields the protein CASSVGHF.

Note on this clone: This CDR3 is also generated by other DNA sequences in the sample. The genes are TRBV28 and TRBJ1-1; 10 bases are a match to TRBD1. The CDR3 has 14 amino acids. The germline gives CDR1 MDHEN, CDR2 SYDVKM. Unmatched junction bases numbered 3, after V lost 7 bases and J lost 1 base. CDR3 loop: CASIRTGGNTEAFF. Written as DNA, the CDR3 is TGTGCCAGCATCCGGACAGGGGGGAACACTGAAGCTTTCTTT.

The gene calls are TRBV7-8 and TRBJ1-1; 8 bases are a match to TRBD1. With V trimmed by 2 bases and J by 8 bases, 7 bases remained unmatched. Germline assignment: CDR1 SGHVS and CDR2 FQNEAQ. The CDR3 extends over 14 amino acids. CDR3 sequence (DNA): TGTGCCAGCAGCTTATCTGGGGACAGGCGCGAAGCTTTCTTT. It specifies CASSLSGDRREAFF.

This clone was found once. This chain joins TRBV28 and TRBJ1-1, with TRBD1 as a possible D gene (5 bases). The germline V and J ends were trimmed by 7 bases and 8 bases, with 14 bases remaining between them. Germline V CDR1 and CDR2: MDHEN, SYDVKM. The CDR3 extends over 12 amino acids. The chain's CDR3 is CASTFGNREAFF. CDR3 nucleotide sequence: TGTGCCAGCACTTTCGGGAACAGGGAAGCTTTCTTT.

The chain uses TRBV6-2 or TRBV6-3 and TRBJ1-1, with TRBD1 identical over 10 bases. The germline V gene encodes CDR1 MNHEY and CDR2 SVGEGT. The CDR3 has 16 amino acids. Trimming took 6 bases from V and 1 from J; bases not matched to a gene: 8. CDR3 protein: CASSRDRGISNTEAFF. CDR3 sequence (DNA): TGTGCCAGCAGCCGGGACAGGGGAATATCGAACACTGAAGCTTTCTTT.

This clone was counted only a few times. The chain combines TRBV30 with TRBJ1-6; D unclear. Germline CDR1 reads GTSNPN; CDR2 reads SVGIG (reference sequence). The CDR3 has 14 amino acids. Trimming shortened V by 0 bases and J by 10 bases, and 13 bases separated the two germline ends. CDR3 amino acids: CAWSVGGSGSPLHF. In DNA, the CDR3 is TGTGCCTGGAGTGTAGGAGGGTCCGGCTCACCCCTCCACTTT.

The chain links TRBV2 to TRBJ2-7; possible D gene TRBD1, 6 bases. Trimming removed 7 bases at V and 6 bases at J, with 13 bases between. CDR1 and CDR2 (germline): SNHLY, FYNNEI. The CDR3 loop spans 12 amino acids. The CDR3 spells CASTVGASEQYF. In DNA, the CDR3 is TGTGCCAGCACAGTGGGGGCCTCCGAGCAGTACTTC.

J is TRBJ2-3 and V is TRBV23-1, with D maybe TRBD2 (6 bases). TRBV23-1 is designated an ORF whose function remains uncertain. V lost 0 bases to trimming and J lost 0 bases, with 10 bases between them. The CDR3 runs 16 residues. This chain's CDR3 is CASSQSRDSSTDTQYF. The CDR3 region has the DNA TGCGCCAGCAGTCAATCCCGGGACTCTAGCACAGATACGCAGTATTTT.

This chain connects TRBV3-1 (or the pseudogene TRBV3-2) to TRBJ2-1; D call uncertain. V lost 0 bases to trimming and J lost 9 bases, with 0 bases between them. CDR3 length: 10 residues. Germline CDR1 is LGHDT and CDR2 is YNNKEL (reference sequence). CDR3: CASSQDEQFF. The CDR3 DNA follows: TGTGCCAGCAGCCAAGATGAGCAGTTCTTC.

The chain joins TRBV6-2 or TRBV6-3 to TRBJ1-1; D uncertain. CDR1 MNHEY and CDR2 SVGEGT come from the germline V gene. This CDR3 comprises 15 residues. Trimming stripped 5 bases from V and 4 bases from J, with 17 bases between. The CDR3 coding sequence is TGTGCCAGCAGTGACCCCGGCGCGGGGAGCACTGAAGCTTTCTTT. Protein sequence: CASSDPGAGSTEAFF.

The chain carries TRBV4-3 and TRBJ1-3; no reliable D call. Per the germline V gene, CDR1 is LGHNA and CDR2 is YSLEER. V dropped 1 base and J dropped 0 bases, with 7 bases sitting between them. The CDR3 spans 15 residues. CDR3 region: CASSQGGYSGNTIYF. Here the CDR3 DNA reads TGCGCCAGCAGCCAAGGGGGTTACTCTGGAAACACCATATATTTT.

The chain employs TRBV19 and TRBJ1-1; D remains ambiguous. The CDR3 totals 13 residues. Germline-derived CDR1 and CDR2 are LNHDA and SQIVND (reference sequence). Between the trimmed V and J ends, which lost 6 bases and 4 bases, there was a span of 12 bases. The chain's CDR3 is CASRGQDFTEAFF. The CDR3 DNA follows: TGTGCCAGTAGGGGCCAGGACTTCACTGAAGCTTTCTTT.

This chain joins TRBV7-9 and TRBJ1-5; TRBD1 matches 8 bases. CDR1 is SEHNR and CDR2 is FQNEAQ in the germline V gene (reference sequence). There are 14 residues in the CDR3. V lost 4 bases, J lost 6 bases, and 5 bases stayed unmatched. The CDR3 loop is CASSSTGVGQPQHF. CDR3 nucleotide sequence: TGTGCCAGCAGCTCGACAGGGGTTGGTCAGCCCCAGCATTTT.

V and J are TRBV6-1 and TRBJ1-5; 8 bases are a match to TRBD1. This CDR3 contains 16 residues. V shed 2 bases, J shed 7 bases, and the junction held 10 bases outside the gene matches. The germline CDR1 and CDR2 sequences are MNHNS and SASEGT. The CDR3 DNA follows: TGTGCCAGCAGTGAATCTGGACAGGGAGCCCGACAGCCCCAGCATTTT. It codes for CASSESGQGARQPQHF.

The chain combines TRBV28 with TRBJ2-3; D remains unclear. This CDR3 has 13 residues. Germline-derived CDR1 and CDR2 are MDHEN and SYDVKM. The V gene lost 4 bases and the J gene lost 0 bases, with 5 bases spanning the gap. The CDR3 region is CASSSASTDTQYF. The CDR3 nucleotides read TGTGCCAGCAGTTCGGCTAGCACAGATACGCAGTATTTT.

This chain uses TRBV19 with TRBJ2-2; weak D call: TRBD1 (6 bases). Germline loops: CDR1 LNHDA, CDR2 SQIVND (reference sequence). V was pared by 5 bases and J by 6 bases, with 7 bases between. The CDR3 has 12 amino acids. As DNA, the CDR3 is TGTGCCAGTAGTCGACAGGCCGGGGAGCTGTTTTTT. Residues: CASSRQAGELFF.

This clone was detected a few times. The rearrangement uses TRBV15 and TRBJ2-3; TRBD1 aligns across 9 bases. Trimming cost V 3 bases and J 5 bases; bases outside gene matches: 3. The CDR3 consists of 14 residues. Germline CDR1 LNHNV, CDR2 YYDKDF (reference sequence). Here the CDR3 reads CATSRDRGRDTQYF. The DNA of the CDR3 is TGTGCCACCAGCAGGGACAGGGGTCGAGATACGCAGTATTTT.